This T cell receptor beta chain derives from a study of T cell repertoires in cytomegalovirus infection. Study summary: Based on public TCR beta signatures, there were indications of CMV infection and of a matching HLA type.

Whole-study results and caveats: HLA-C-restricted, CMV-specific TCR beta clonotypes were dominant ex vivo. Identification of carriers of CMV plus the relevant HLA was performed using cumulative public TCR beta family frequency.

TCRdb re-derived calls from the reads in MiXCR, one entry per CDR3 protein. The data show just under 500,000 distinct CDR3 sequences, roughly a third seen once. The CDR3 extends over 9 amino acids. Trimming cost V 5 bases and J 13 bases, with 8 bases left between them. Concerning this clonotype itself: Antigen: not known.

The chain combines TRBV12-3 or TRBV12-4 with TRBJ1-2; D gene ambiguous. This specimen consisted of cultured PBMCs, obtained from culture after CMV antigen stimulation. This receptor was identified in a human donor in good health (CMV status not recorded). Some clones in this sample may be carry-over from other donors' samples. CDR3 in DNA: TGTGCCAGCAGTCCTCCCTGCACCTTC. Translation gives CASSPPCTF.